This T cell receptor beta chain was sequenced in a study of CD8+CD57+ T cells in acquired aplastic anemia. Study background: The mean DNA yield obtained from sorted CD4+ and CD8+ cells came to 3.2 ug. CD4+ cells from healthy donors averaged roughly 10 million reads. Study results and caveats: Between patients and controls, CD8+ Simpson's diversity did not vary significantly. Both patients and controls carried the same twenty-nine CD8+ CDR3 sequences.

Comments on this clonotype: Its specificity is unknown.

Profiling that covered TCR beta VDJ and CDR3 relied on genomic DNA as its template. TCRdb analysed the reads with MiXCR anew, one entry per CDR3 protein. The sample contains roughly 150,000 distinct CDR3 sequences, approximately 40% of which appear only once. The sequencing input was sorted CD4+, CD8+, or CD8+CD57+ T cells (not recorded which) from PBMCs. This TCR came from a human donor in good health.

CDR3 sequence reads: CASSGPNFSGNTIYF. The CDR3 coding sequence is TGTGCCAGCAGCGGACCGAACTTCTCTGGAAACACCATATATTTT. The chain recombines TRBV5-8 with TRBJ1-3; unclear D gene. The ends were cut back, 4 bases at V and 0 bases at J, with 11 bases in the middle. The CDR3 extends over 15 amino acids. Per germline, CDR1 SGHTS and CDR2 YDEGEE. The full variable domain, completed using reference TRBV5-8 and TRBJ1-3, is EAGVTQSPTHLIKTRGQQATLRCSPISGHTSVYWYQQALGLGLQFLLWYDEGEERNRGNFPPRFSGRQFPNYSSELNVNALELEDSALYLCASSGPNFSGNTIYFGEGSWLTVV.